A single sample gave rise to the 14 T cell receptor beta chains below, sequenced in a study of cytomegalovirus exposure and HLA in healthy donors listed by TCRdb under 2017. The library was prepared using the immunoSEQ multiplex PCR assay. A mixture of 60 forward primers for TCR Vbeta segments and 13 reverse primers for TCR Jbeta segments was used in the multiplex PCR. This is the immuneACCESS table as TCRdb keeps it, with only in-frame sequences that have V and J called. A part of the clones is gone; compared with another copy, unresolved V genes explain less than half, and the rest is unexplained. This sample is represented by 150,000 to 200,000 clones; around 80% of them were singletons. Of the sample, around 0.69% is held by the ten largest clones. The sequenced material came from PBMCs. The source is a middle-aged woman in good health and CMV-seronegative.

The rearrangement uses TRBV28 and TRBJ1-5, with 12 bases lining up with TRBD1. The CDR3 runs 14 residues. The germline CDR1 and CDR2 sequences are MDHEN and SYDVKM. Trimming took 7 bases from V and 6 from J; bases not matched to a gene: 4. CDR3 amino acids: CASTGTGGSQPQHF. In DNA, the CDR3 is TGTGCCAGCACCGGGACAGGGGGCTCTCAGCCCCAGCATTTT.

Here the CDR3 reads CAWSDRISDGYTF. The CDR3 coding sequence is TGTGCCTGGAGTGACAGAATTTCTGATGGCTACACCTTC. The rearrangement links TRBV30 to TRBJ1-2; D call uncertain. The CDR3 is made up of 13 amino acids. The germline CDR1 and CDR2 sequences are GTSNPN and SVGIG (reference sequence). Trimming left V 1 base short and J 6 bases short, with 12 bases between.

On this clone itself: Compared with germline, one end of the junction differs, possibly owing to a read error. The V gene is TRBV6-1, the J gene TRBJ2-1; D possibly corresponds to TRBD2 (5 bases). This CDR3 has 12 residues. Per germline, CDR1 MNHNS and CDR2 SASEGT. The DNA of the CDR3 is TGTGCCAGCAGTGAATTTATTGGGGAGCGGTTCTTC. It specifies CASSEFIGERFF.

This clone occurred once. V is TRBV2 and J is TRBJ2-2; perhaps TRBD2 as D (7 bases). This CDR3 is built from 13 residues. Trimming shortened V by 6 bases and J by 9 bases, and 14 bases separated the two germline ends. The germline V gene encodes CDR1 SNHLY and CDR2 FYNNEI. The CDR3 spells CASRWGGDRELFF. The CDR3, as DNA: TGTGCCAGCAGATGGGGAGGGGACAGGGAGCTGTTTTTT. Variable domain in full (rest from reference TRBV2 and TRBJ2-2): EPEVTQTPSHQVTQMGQEVILRCVPISNHLYFYWYRQILGQKVEFLVSFYNNEISEKSEIFDDQFSVERPDGSNFTLKIRSTKLEDSAMYFCASRWGGDRELFFGEGSRLTVL.

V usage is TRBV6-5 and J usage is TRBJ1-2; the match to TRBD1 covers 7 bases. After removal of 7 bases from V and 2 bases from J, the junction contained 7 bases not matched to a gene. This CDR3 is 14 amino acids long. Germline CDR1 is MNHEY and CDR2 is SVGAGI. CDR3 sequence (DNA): TGTGCCAGCACCAAACAGGGGAAAAACTATGGCTACACCTTC. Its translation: CASTKQGKNYGYTF.

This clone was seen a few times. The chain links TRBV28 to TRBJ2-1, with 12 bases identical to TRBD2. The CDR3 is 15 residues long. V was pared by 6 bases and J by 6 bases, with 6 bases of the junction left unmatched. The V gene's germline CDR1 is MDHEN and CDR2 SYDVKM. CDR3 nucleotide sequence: TGTGCCAGCAGGCCCGCTAGCGGGAGGGCCAATGAGCAGTTCTTC. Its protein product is CASRPASGRANEQFF.

The CDR3 protein is CASTSGSSNEQFF. In DNA form, the CDR3 reads TGTGCCAGTACTAGCGGGAGTTCCAATGAGCAGTTCTTC. The chain employs TRBV7-9 and TRBJ2-1; 11 bases map to TRBD2. The J segment lost 6 bases and the V segment lost 9 bases, leaving 4 bases of the junction unmatched. Germline values: CDR1 SEHNR, CDR2 FQNEAQ (reference sequence). The CDR3 has 13 residues.

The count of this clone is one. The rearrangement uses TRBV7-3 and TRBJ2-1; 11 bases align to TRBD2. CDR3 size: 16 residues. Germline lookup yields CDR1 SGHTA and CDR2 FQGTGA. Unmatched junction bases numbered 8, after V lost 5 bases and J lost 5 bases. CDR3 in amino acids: CASSRDGLAGNNEQFF. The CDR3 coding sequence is TGTGCCAGCAGCCGAGACGGACTAGCGGGCAACAATGAGCAGTTCTTC.

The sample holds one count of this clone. CDR3 protein: CASRGGLSSPLHF. CDR3 DNA: TGTGCCAGCAGAGGCGGTTTAAGTTCACCCCTCCACTTT. The genes are TRBV2 and TRBJ1-6; D is unresolved. Trimming took 6 bases from V and 9 from J, leaving 12 bases between them. The germline V gene has CDR1 SNHLY and CDR2 FYNNEI. This CDR3 is 13 amino acids long.

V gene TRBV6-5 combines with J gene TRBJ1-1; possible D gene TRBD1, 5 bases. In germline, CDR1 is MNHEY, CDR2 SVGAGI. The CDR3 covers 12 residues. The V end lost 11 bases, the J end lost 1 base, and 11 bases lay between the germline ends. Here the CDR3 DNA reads TGTGCCTCCGGGCAGGGGAACACTGAAGCTTTCTTT. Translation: CASGQGNTEAFF.

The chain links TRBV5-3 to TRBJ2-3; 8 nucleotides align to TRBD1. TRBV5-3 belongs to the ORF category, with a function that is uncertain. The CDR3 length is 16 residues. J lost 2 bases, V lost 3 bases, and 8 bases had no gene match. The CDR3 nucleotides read TGTGCCAGAAGCTATGGACAGGGAGAATCCACAGATACGCAGTATTTT. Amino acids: CARSYGQGESTDTQYF.

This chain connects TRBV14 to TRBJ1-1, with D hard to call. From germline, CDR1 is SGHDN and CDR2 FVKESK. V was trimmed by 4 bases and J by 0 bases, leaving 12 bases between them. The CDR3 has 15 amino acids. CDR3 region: CASSPTPRLNTEAFF. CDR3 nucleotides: TGTGCCAGCAGCCCTACCCCCCGTCTGAACACTGAAGCTTTCTTT. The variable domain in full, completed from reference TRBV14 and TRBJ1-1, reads EAGVTQFPSHSVIEKGQTVTLRCDPISGHDNLYWYRRVMGKEIKFLLHFVKESKQDESGMPNNRFLAERTGGTYSTLKVQPAELEDSGVYFCASSPTPRLNTEAFFGQGTRLTVV.

CDR3 sequence reads: CASSQGQGASGYTF. The CDR3 coding sequence is TGCGCCAGCAGCCAGGGGCAGGGGGCTTCTGGCTACACCTTC. The chain links TRBV4-1 to TRBJ1-2; 8 bases fit TRBD1. CDR3 length: 14 residues. Germline loops: CDR1 MGHRA, CDR2 YSYEKL. V lost 3 bases, J lost 7 bases, and 7 bases stayed unmatched.

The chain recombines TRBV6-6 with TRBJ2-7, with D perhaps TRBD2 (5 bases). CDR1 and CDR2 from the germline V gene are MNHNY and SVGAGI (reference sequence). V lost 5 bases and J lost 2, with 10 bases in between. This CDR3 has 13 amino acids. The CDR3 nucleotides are TGTGCCAGCAGTCCCGGGGTAACCTACGAGCAGTACTTC. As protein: CASSPGVTYEQYF.